This note documents a single T cell receptor (beta chain) sequence. Antigen: not known. Primers: 52 TRBV forward and 13 TRBJ reverse. Assay: immunoSEQ multiplex PCR; the TCRdb copy retains only in-frame clones and omits some. The sample has roughly 23,000 clones; about 88% are singletons. Germline V gives CDR1 MNHNS, CDR2 SASEGT. The CDR3 runs 15 residues. V was shortened by 7 bases and J by 8 bases, with 23 bases between the two germline ends. The data derive from a study of regulatory T cells. Study results and caveats: Hydrophobic residues at CDR3 positions 6 and 7 were enriched in conventional CD4+ T cells of CD3G-deficient patients.

Patients aged 2 to 39 years had fewer naive and more memory CD4+ and CD8+ T cells. The J gene is TRBJ1-2, the V gene TRBV6-1; D is possibly TRBD1 (5 bases). The origin of this receptor is a child under 18 with CD3G deficiency. The material sequenced was conventional CD4+ T cells sorted from blood. CDR3 bases: TGTGCCAGCACCGGAAGGAGACTCCAGGGAGACGGCTACACCTTC. Protein product: CASTGRRLQGDGYTF.